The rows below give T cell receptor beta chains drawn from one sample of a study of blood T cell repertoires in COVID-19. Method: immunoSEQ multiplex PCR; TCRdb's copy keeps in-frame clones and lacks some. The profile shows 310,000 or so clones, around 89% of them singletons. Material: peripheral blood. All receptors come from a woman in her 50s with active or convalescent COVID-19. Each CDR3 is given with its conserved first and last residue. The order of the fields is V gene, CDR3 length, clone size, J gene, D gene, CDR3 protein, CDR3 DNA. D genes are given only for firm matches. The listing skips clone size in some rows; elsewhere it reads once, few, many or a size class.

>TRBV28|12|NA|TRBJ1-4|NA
CASSPNYEKLFF
TGTGCCAGCAGTCCTAACTATGAAAAACTGTTTTTT
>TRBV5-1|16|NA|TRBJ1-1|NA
CASSLVGAGENTEAFF
TGCGCCAGCAGCTTGGTCGGTGCAGGGGAGAACACTGAAGCTTTCTTT
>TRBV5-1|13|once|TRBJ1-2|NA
CASSVGGGYGYTF
TGCGCCAGCAGCGTTGGTGGCGGCTATGGCTACACCTTC
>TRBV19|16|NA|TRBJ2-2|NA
CASQGRLGIRTGELFF
TGTGCCAGCCAGGGCAGGCTAGGGATAAGGACCGGGGAGCTGTTTTTT
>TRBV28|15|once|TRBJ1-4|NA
CASSFGGTTNEKLFF
TGTGCCAGCAGTTTTGGCGGGACAACTAATGAAAAACTGTTTTTT
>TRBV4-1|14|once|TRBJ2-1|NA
CASSQDRRSNEQFF
TGCGCCAGCAGCCAAGATCGTCGGTCCAATGAGCAGTTCTTC
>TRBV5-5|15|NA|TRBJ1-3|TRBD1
CASSLAGGSGNTIYF
TGTGCCAGCAGCTTGGCAGGGGGCAGTGGAAACACCATATATTTT
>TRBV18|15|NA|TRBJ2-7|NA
CASSPLFGNGLEQYF
TGTGCCAGCTCACCACTGTTCGGGAATGGTCTCGAGCAGTACTTC
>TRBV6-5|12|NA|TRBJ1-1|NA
CASTGGSTEAFF
TGTGCCAGCACCGGAGGAAGCACTGAAGCTTTCTTT
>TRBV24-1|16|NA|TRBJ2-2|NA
CATSDPRSSGGGELFF
TGTGCCACCAGTGACCCCAGGTCCAGCGGCGGCGGGGAGCTGTTTTTT
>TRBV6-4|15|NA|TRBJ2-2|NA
CASSDSYTVTGELFF
TGTGCCAGCAGTGACTCGTACACAGTGACCGGGGAGCTGTTTTTT
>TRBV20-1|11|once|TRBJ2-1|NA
CSAPLVNEQFF
TGCAGTGCCCCCCTAGTGAATGAGCAGTTCTTC
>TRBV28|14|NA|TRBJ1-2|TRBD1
CASSFPRGLYGYTF
TGTGCCAGCAGTTTCCCCAGGGGGCTCTATGGCTACACCTTC
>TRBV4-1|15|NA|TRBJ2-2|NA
CASSQDGGYTGELFF
TGCGCCAGCAGCCAAGATGGGGGGTACACCGGGGAGCTGTTTTTT
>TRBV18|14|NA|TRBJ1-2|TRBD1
CASSPFGQGVGYTF
TGTGCCAGCTCACCATTCGGACAGGGGGTTGGCTACACCTTC
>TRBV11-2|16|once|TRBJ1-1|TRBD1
CASSFGRGHMNTEAFF
TGTGCCAGCAGCTTTGGCAGGGGGCACATGAACACTGAAGCTTTCTTT
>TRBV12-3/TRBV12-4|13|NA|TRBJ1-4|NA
CASTHPSLEKLFF
TGTGCCAGCACCCACCCGTCACTAGAAAAACTGTTTTTT
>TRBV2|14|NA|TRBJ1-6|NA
CASSGQARDSPLHF
TGTGCCAGCAGTGGACAGGCAAGGGATTCACCCCTCCACTTT
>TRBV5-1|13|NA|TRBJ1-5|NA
CASSLGQNQPQHF
TGCGCCAGCAGCTTAGGACAGAATCAGCCCCAGCATTTT
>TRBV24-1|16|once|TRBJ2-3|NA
CATSDSITGGGDTQYF
TGTGCCACCAGTGATTCAATCACAGGGGGGGGAGATACGCAGTATTTT
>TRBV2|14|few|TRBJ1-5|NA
CASLTRGLNQPQHF
TGTGCCAGCTTAACTCGTGGTCTCAATCAGCCCCAGCATTTT
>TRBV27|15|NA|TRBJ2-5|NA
CASSFGGALRETQYF
TGTGCCAGCAGTTTCGGTGGAGCGCTGAGGGAGACCCAGTACTTC
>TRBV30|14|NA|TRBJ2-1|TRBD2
CAWSGGGGGVEQFF
TGTGCCTGGAGTGGGGGGGGTGGAGGCGTTGAGCAGTTCTTC
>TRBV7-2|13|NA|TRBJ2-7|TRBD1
CASSSGTGYEQYF
TGTGCCAGCAGCTCAGGGACAGGCTACGAGCAGTACTTC
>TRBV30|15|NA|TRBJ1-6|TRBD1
CASRTGSSYNSPLHF
TGTGCCTCACGGACAGGGAGCTCCTATAATTCACCCCTCCACTTT
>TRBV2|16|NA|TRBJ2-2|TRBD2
CASSLAGSGYTGELFF
TGTGCCAGCAGTCTAGCGGGAAGTGGGTACACCGGGGAGCTGTTTTTT
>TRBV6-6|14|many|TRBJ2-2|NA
CASSYSFSTGELFF
TGTGCCAGCAGTTACTCGTTCTCCACCGGGGAGCTGTTTTTT
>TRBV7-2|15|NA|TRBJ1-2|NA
CASSFTGRMDYGYTF
TGTGCCAGCAGCTTCACAGGGCGGATGGACTATGGCTACACCTTC
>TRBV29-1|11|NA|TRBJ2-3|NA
CSDRITDTQYF
TGCAGCGACAGGATCACAGATACGCAGTATTTT
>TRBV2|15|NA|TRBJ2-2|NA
CASILGPGSAGELFF
TGTGCCAGCATCCTTGGCCCGGGGAGCGCCGGGGAGCTGTTTTTT
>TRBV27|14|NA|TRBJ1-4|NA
CASSLSRQGEKLFF
TGTGCCAGCAGTTTATCGCGGCAGGGGGAAAAACTGTTTTTT
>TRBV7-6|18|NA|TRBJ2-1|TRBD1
CASSRYGPGTGKYNEQFF
TGTGCCAGCAGTCGATACGGCCCCGGGACAGGGAAATACAATGAGCAGTTCTTC
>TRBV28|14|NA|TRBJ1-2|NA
CASSLDGEDYGYTF
TGTGCCAGCAGTTTAGACGGGGAAGACTATGGCTACACCTTC
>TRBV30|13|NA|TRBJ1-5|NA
CAWNRDSNQPQHF
TGTGCCTGGAACAGGGATAGCAATCAGCCCCAGCATTTT
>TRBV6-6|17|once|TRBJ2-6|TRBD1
CASRRQGENSGANVLTF
TGTGCCAGCAGACGACAGGGGGAAAACTCTGGGGCCAACGTCCTGACTTTC
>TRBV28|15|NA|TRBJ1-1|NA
CASSFSGDSNTEAFF
TGTGCCAGCAGTTTTTCGGGTGATTCGAACACTGAAGCTTTCTTT
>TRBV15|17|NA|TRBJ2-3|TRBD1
CATSSASGGPSTDTQYF
TGTGCCACCAGCAGTGCCTCAGGGGGACCTAGCACAGATACGCAGTATTTT
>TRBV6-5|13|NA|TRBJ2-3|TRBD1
CASRFTGGDTQYF
TGTGCCAGCAGATTTACAGGGGGAGATACGCAGTATTTT
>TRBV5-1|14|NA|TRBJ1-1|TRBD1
CASSPGTGNTEAFF
TGCGCCAGCAGCCCGGGGACAGGGAACACTGAAGCTTTCTTT
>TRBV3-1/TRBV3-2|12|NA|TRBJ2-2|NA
CASSQDERELFF
TGTGCCAGCAGCCAAGATGAGAGGGAGCTGTTTTTT
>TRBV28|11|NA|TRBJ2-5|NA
CATRTPETQYF
TGTGCTACCAGGACTCCGGAGACCCAGTACTTC
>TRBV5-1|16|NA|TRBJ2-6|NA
CASSLSGRTGANVLTF
TGCGCCAGCAGCTTGAGCGGGCGCACTGGGGCCAACGTCCTGACTTTC
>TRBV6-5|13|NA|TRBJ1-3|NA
CAILERTRNTIYF
TGTGCCATCCTTGAAAGAACTCGAAACACCATATATTTT
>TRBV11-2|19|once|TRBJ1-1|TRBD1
CASSLGTTQGFKGGTEAFF
TGTGCCAGCAGCTTAGGAACAACACAGGGGTTTAAAGGGGGCACTGAAGCTTTCTTT
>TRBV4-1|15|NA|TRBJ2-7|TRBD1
CASSQPTQGVNEQYF
TGCGCCAGCAGCCAACCTACGCAGGGGGTCAACGAGCAGTACTTC
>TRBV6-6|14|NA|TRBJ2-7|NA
CASSKGQGDYEQYF
TGTGCCAGCAGTAAGGGGCAGGGTGACTACGAGCAGTACTTC
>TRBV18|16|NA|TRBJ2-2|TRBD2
CASSPRGGSVTGELFF
TGTGCCAGCTCACCACGGGGCGGGAGCGTGACCGGGGAGCTGTTTTTT
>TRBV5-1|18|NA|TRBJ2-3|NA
CASSLGGPLVLSTDTQYF
TGCGCCAGCAGCTTGGGAGGGCCCCTAGTTCTCTCGACAGATACGCAGTATTTT
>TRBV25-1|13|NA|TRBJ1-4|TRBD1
CASSAQGREKLFF
TGTGCCAGCAGTGCACAGGGGAGGGAAAAACTGTTTTTT
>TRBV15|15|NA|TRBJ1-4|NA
CATSRDPGQSEKLFF
TGTGCCACCAGCAGAGACCCAGGACAAAGCGAAAAACTGTTTTTT
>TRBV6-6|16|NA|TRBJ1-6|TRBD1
CASSRQGIGYNSPLHF
TGTGCCAGCAGTCGACAGGGAATCGGATATAATTCACCCCTCCACTTT
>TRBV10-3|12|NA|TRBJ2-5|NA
CAISRTGETQYF
TGTGCCATCAGCCGGACTGGCGAGACCCAGTACTTC
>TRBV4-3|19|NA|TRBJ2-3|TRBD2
CASSQSGTSGSRGLDTQYF
TGCGCCAGCAGCCAGTCCGGGACTAGCGGGAGCCGCGGCTTGGATACGCAGTATTTT
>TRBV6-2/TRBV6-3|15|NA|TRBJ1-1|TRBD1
CASSSLTGGGTEAFF
TGTGCCAGCAGCTCCCTGACAGGGGGGGGCACTGAAGCTTTCTTT
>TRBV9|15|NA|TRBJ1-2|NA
CASSVDLHSGYGYTF
TGTGCCAGCAGCGTAGATCTCCACTCTGGCTATGGCTACACCTTC
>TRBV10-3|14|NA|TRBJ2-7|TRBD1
CAISSTGDLGEQYF
TGTGCCATCAGCTCGACAGGGGACTTGGGGGAGCAGTACTTC
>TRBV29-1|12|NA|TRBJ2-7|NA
CSVGHLWHEQYF
TGCAGCGTAGGACACCTTTGGCACGAGCAGTACTTC
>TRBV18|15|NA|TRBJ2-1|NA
CASSPRSRGYNEQFF
TGTGCCAGCTCACCACGCTCCAGGGGTTACAATGAGCAGTTCTTC
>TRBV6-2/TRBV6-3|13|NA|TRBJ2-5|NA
CASSYGRLETQYF
TGTGCCAGCAGTTACGGGCGTTTGGAGACCCAGTACTTC
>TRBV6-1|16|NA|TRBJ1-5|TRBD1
CASSERTGVSNQPQHF
TGTGCCAGCAGTGAAAGGACAGGGGTTAGCAATCAGCCCCAGCATTTT